The source of this TCR beta chain is a study of blood T cell repertoires in COVID-19. Background on the study: From the United States, Italy and Spain came samples of acute and convalescent COVID-19. Sample material is recorded as cDNA or gDNA derived from T cells, B-cell-depleted T cells, or PBMCs.

Sequencing was performed with immunoSEQ multiplex PCR; in TCRdb, only in-frame clones are kept and a portion is missing. The sample consists of 150,000 to 200,000 clones, around 85% of them appearing once. The ends lost 4 bases at V and 2 bases at J; junction bases unmatched: 2. The CDR3 totals 15 residues. Germline CDR1 reads SGHTA; CDR2 reads FQGTGA. This chain links TRBV7-3 with TRBJ1-3, with 10 bases lining up with TRBD1. The sequence came from a man aged 60 to 75 with active or convalescent COVID-19. Sequenced input: peripheral blood. CDR3 DNA: TGTGCCAGCAGCTCCGGACAGGGGGCTGGAAACACCATATATTTT. Translating gives CASSSGQGAGNTIYF.